This T cell receptor (beta chain) was recovered during a study of cytomegalovirus exposure and HLA in healthy donors. Overall study results and limits: For cytomegalovirus status, the classifier reportedly gave diagnoses with high specificity and sensitivity. In vitro assays verified that three CMV-associated chains recognized CMV antigens specifically.

The germline V gene has CDR1 SGHTA and CDR2 FQGTGA. The CDR3 is 15 residues long. The V segment lost 4 bases and the J segment 5 bases; nucleotides outside the gene matches: 10. Repertoires were generated with immunoSEQ multiplex PCR, while TCRdb's copy carries only in-frame clones and drops some. The top ten clones hold 0.95% to 1.5% of a sample with under 250,000 clones, about 81% of them seen once. As for this clone: Its antigen is as yet unknown.

The sample was PBMCs. The chain couples TRBV7-3 to TRBJ1-1; the match to TRBD1 covers 7 bases. The receptor was derived from a woman aged 25 to 39 in good health and CMV-seronegative. In DNA form, the CDR3 reads TGTGCCAGCAGCTCGAGACAGGGTCAAGGGACTGAAGCTTTCTTT. Encoded protein: CASSSRQGQGTEAFF.